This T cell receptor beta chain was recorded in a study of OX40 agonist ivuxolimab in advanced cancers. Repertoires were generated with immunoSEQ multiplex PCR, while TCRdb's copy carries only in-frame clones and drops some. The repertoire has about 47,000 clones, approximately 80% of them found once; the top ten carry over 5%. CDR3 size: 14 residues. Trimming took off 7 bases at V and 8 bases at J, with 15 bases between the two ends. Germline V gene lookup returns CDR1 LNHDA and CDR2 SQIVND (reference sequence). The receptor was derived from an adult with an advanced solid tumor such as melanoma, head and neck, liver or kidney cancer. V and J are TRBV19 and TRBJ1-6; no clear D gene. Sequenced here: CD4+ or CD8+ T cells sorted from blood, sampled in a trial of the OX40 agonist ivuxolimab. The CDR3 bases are TGTGCCAGTACCACCTTTAAGTCCCATTCACCCCTCCACTTT. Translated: CASTTFKSHSPLHF. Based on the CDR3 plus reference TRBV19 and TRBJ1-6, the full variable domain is DGGITQSPKYLFRKEGQNVTLSCEQNLNHDAMYWYRQDPGQGLRLIYYSQIVNDFQKGDIAEGYSVSREKKESFPLTVTSAQKNPTAFYLCASTTFKSHSPLHFGNGTRLTVT.